This is a list of T cell receptor beta chains from one sample in a study of cytomegalovirus exposure and HLA in healthy donors. The table came from immunoSEQ multiplex PCR; TCRdb's copy has only in-frame clones and leaves some out. The sample records around 130,000 clones, more than 60% being singletons. The source material was PBMCs. The receptor set was obtained from a woman aged 40 to 50 in good health and CMV-seropositive. CDR3s include the opening cysteine and the closing phenylalanine or tryptophan.

J gene	V gene	CDR3 protein
TRBJ1-1	TRBV11-3	CASSIRRNTEAFF
TRBJ1-2	TRBV15	CATSLITGLGGYTF
TRBJ1-2	TRBV29-1	CSVEDGVGQGFYGYTF
TRBJ2-3	TRBV15	CATSRDTIAGGRTDTQYF
TRBJ1-5	TRBV2	CASSRDSYNQPQHF
TRBJ1-2	TRBV29-1	CSVSTGGDYGYTF
TRBJ2-2	TRBV30	CAWGQTSAGELFF
TRBJ2-7	TRBV7-9	CASSSTGQGGHEQYF
TRBJ2-7	TRBV6-1	CASSITDRDYEQYF
TRBJ2-7	TRBV6-5	CASSRDYRNHEQYF
TRBJ2-7	TRBV19	CASSPDRSYEQYF
TRBJ1-2	TRBV29-1	CSVGQYGYTF
TRBJ2-1	TRBV5-1	CASSSHRGTSVEQFF
TRBJ2-5	TRBV19	CASNGGQGGVETQYF
TRBJ1-1	TRBV5-5	CASSTTQGAPSEAFF
TRBJ1-4	TRBV25-1	CASSFRPRGSGEKLFF
TRBJ1-1	TRBV7-9	CASSWGDTEAFF
TRBJ2-6	TRBV28	CASRGSGANVLTF
TRBJ2-1	TRBV4-2	CASSQDPRRSSYNEQFF
TRBJ2-7	TRBV2	CASNQMGRSSYEQYF
TRBJ1-3	TRBV11-2	CASSLSANTIYF
TRBJ2-7	TRBV10-3	CAISSGSLPEQYF
TRBJ2-1	TRBV7-7	CASSLGSLNEQFF
TRBJ1-2	TRBV5-6	CASSLQGQTYGYTF
TRBJ1-1	TRBV18	CASSPLQPGYTEAFF
TRBJ2-3	TRBV7-9	CASSSGTSGFTDTQYF
TRBJ2-1	TRBV19	CASSSYSGIDNEQFF
TRBJ1-2	TRBV28	CASSFSSGYTF
TRBJ1-2	TRBV6-5	CASSYSPGQGGYPF
TRBJ1-6	TRBV7-9	CASSLGSNSPLHF
TRBJ1-5	TRBV2	CASSELIGLPNQPQHF
TRBJ1-2	TRBV6-5	CASSTGGKVSYGYTF
TRBJ2-2	TRBV7-8	CASSLGQGSTGELFF
TRBJ2-7	TRBV28	CASTSGGAFISYEQYF
TRBJ1-2	TRBV9	CASSARGVFYGYTF
TRBJ2-1	TRBV5-4	CASSSGTSGRFDEQFF
TRBJ2-3	TRBV5-4	CASSLARGITDTQYF
TRBJ2-7	TRBV7-2	CASRLDRQQYF
TRBJ1-1	TRBV27	CASSSDRQGNTEAFF
TRBJ2-4	TRBV10-3	CAISNLDIQYF
TRBJ1-1	TRBV9	CASSVGLRERDTEAFF
TRBJ2-1	TRBV7-3	CASSLDGNYNNEQFF
TRBJ2-3	TRBV6-5	CASSRGTGTDTQYF
TRBJ2-7	TRBV7-9	CASSHRDRVHEQYF
TRBJ1-2	TRBV6-5	CASRTGDYGYTF
TRBJ2-7	TRBV15	CATSRDPAGTISYEQYF
TRBJ1-1	TRBV11-3	CASSLVAGGAFF
TRBJ2-6	TRBV7-7	CASTPGTGVSGANVLTF
TRBJ1-6	TRBV4-1	CASSQGSPGLSPLHF
TRBJ2-7	TRBV9	CASSVGVLAGYEQYF
TRBJ2-1	TRBV9	CASSVVSSNNEQFF
TRBJ2-1	TRBV11-2	CASSDYRGRDHEQFF
TRBJ2-3	TRBV28	CASSKTLAVSTDTQYF
TRBJ2-1	TRBV29-1	CSAQPPAGPYNEQFF